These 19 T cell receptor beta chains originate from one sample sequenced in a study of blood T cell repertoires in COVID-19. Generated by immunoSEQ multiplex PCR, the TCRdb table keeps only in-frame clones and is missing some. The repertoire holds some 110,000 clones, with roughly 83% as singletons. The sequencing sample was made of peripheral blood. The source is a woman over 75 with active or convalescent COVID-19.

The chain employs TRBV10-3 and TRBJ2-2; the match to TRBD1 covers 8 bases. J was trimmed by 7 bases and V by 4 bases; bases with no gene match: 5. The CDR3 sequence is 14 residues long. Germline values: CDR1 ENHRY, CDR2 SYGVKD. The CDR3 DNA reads TGTGCCATCAGTGGACAGGGGCCGGGCGGGGAGCTGTTTTTT. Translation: CAISGQGPGGELFF.

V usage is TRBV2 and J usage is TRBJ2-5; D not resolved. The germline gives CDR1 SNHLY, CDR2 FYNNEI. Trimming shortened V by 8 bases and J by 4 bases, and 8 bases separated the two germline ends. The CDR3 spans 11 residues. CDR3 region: CASRSLETQYF. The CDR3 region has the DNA TGTGCCAGCCGGAGTTTAGAGACCCAGTACTTC.

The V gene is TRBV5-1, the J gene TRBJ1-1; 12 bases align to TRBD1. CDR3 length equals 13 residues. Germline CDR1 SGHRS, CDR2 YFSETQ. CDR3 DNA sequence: TGCGGTACCGGGACAGGGGGCAGCGCTGAAGCTTTCTTT. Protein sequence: CGTGTGGSAEAFF. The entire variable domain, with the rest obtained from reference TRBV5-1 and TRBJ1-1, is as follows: KAGVTQTPRYLIKTRGQQVTLSCSPISGHRSVSWYQQTPGQGLQFLFEYFSETQRNKGNFPGRFSGRQFSNSRSEMNVSTLELGDSALYLCGTGTGGSAEAFFGQGTRLTVV.

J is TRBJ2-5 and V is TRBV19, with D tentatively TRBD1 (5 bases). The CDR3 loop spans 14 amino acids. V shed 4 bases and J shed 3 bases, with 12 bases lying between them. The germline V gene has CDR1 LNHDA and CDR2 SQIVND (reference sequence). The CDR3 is CASSSRELKETQYF. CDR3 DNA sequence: TGTGCCAGTAGTAGCAGGGAACTGAAAGAGACCCAGTACTTC.

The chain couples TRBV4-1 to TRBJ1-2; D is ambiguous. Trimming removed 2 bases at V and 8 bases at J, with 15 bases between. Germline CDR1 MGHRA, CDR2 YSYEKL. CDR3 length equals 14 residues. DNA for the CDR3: TGCGCCAGCAGCCAAAAGAGGGCGGAGTTGGGCTACACCTTC. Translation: CASSQKRAELGYTF.

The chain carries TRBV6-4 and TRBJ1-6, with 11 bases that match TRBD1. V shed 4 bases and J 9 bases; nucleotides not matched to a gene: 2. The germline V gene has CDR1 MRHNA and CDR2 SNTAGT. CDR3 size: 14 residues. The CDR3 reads CASSAGTGGSPLHF. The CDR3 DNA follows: TGTGCCAGCAGTGCCGGGACAGGGGGTTCACCCCTCCACTTT.

CDR3 in DNA: TGTGCCACCAGCAGAGCGGATGTGGGGCTAGCGGGATACAATGAGCAGTTCTTC. It is translated as CATSRADVGLAGYNEQFF. The J gene is TRBJ2-1, the V gene TRBV15, with 9 bases lining up with TRBD2. Trimming removed 1 base from V and 4 bases from J; junction bases left unmatched: 11. Germline assignment: CDR1 LNHNV and CDR2 YYDKDF (reference sequence). The CDR3 sequence is 18 residues long.

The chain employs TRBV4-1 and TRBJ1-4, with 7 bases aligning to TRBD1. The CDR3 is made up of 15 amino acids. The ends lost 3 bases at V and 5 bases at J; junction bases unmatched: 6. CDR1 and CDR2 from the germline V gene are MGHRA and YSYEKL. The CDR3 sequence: CASSHRQGTNEKLFF. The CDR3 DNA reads TGCGCCAGCAGCCACAGACAGGGTACGAATGAAAAACTGTTTTTT.

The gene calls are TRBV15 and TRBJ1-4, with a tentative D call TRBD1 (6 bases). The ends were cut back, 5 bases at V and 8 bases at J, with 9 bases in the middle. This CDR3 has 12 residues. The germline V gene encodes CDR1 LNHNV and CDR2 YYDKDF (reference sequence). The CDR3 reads CATSGQREKLFF. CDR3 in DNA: TGTGCCACCAGCGGACAGAGGGAAAAACTGTTTTTT.

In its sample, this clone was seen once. The CDR3 DNA sequence: TGCGCCAGCAGCCGGGGGAGGCAGGAGGACACTGAAGCTTTCTTT. Translation gives CASSRGRQEDTEAFF. V and J are TRBV4-1 and TRBJ1-1, with D possibly matching TRBD1 (5 bases). This CDR3 is built from 15 residues. V was clipped by 4 bases and J by 3 bases, with 15 bases between them. Germline-derived CDR1 and CDR2 are MGHRA and YSYEKL.

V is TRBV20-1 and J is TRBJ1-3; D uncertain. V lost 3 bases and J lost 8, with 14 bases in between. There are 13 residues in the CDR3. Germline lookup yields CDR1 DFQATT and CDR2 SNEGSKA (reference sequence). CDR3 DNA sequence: TGCAGTGCTAGTGAGTCCGACGGGTACACCATATATTTT. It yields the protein CSASESDGYTIYF.

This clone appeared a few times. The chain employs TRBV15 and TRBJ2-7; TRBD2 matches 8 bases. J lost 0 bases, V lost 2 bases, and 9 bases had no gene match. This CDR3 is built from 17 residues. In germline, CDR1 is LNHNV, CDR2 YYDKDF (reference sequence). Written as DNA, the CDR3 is TGTGCCACCAGCAGATTCGAGGCGGGGGGAAGCTCCTACGAGCAGTACTTC. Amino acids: CATSRFEAGGSSYEQYF.

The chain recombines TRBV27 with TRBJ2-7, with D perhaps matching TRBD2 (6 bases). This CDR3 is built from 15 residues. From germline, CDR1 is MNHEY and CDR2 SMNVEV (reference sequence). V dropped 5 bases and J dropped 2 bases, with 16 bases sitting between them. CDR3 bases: TGTGCCAGCAGTCCATATGGCGGGGCAGCCTACGAGCAGTACTTC. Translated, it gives CASSPYGGAAYEQYF.

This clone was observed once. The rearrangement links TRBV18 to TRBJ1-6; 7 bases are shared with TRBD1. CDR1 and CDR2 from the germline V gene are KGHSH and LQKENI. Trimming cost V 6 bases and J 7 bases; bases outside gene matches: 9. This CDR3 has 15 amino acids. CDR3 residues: CASSIGRTGNSPLHF. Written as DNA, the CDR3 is TGTGCCAGCTCCATCGGCCGGACAGGAAATTCACCCCTCCACTTT.

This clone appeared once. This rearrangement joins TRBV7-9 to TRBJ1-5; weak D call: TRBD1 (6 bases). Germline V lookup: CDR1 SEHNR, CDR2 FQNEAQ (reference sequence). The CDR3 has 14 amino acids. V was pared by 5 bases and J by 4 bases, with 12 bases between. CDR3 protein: CASSKGGVNQPQHF. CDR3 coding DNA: TGTGCCAGCAGCAAAGGGGGAGTAAATCAGCCCCAGCATTTT.

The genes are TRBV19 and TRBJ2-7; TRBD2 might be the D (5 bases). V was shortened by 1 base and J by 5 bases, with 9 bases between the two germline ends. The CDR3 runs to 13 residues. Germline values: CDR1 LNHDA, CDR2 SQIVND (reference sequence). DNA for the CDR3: TGTGCCAGTAGTATAGGGAAGGGAGACGAGCAGTACTTC. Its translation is CASSIGKGDEQYF.

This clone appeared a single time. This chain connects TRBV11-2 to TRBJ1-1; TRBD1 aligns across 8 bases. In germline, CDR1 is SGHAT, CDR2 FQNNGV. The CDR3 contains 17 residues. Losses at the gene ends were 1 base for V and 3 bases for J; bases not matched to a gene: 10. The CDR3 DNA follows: TGTGCCAGCAGCTTAGCAGGGCCTGCCAGGGGGCACACTGAAGCTTTCTTT. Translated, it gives CASSLAGPARGHTEAFF.

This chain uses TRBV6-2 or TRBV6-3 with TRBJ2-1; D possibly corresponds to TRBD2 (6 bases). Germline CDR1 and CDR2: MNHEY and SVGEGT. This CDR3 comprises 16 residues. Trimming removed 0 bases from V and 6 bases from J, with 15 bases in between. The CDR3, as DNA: TGTGCCAGCAGTTACTCGAGGGGAGGAGGAGCCAATGAGCAGTTCTTC. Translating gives CASSYSRGGGANEQFF.

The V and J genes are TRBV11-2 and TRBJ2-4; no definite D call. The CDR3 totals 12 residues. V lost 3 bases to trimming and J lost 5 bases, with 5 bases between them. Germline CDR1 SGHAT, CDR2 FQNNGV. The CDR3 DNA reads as TGTGCCAGCAGCTTGTCTCAAAACATTCAGTACTTC. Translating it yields CASSLSQNIQYF.